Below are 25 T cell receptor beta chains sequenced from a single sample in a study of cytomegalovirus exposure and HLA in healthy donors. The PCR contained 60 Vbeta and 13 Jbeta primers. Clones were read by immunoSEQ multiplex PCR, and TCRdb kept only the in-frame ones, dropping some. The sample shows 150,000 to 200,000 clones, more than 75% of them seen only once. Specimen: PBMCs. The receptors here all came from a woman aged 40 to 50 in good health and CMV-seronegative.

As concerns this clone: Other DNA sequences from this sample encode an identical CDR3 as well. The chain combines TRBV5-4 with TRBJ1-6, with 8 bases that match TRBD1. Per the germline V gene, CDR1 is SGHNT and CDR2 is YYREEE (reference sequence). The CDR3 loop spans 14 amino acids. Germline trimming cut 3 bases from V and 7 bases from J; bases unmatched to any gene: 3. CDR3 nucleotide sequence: TGTGCCAGCAGCTCCGGACAGGGCAATTCACCCCTCCACTTT. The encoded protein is CASSSGQGNSPLHF.

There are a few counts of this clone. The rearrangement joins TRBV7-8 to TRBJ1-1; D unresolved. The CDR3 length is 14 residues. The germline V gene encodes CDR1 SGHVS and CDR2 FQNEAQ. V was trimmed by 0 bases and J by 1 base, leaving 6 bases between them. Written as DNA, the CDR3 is TGTGCCAGCAGCTTAGCGAGGAGGAACACTGAAGCTTTCTTT. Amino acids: CASSLARRNTEAFF.

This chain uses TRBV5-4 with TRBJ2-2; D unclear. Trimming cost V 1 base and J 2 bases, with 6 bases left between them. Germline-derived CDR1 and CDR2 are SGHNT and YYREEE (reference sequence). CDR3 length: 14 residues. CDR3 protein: CASSLQLNTGELFF. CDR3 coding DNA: TGTGCCAGCAGCTTGCAACTTAACACCGGGGAGCTGTTTTTT.

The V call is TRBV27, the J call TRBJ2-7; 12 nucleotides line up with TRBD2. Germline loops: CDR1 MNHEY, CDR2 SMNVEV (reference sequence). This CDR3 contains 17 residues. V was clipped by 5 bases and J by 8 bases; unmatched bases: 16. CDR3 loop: CASSNPGLAGRADKQYF. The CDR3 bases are TGTGCCAGCAGTAACCCGGGACTAGCGGGTCGGGCCGACAAGCAGTACTTC.

The CDR3 nucleotides are TGTGCCAGCAGCTTTACGGGAGGCTACAATGAGCAGTTCTTC. The encoded protein is CASSFTGGYNEQFF. V is TRBV7-3 and J is TRBJ2-1; 7 positions agree with TRBD2. With 3 bases clipped from V and 3 bases from J, the junction kept 2 bases outside the gene matches. This CDR3 region has 14 residues. Germline values: CDR1 SGHTA, CDR2 FQGTGA.

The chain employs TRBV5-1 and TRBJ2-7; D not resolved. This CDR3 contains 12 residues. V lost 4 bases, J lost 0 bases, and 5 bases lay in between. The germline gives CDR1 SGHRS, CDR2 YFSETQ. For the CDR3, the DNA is TGCGCCAGCAGCGTTAGCTCCTACGAGCAGTACTTC. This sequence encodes CASSVSSYEQYF.

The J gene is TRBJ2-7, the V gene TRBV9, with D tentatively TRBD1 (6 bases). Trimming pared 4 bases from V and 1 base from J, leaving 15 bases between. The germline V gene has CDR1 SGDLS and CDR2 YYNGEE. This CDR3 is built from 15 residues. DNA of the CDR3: TGTGCCAGCAGCCCCCAAGGGACACGGTCCTACGAGCAGTACTTC. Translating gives CASSPQGTRSYEQYF.

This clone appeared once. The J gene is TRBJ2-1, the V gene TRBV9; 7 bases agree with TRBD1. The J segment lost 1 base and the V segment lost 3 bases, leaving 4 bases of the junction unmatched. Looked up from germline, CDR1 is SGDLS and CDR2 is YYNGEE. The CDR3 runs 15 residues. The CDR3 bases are TGTGCCAGCAGCGAGGGGGCGAGGTCCTACAATGAGCAGTTCTTC. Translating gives CASSEGARSYNEQFF.

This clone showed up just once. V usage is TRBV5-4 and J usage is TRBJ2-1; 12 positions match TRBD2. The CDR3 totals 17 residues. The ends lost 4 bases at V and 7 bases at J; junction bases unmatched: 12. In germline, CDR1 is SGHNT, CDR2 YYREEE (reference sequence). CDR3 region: CASSRLILAGGGNEQFF. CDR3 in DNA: TGTGCCAGCAGCCGCTTAATCCTAGCGGGGGGGGGTAATGAGCAGTTCTTC.

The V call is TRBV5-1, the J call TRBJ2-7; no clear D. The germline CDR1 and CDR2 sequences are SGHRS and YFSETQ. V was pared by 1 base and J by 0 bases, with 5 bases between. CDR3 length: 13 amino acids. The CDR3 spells CASSLWSSYEQYF. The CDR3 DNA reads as TGCGCCAGCAGCTTGTGGAGCTCCTACGAGCAGTACTTC.

CDR3 DNA: TGTGCCAGCAGTTTTGGACTAGACGCCTACGAGCAGTACTTC. It is translated as CASSFGLDAYEQYF. The V and J genes are TRBV6-6 and TRBJ2-7; 7 bases line up with TRBD2. The V gene end was trimmed by 4 bases and the J gene end by 2 bases; junction bases not matched to a gene: 5. From germline, CDR1 is MNHNY and CDR2 SVGAGI (reference sequence). CDR3 length: 14 amino acids.

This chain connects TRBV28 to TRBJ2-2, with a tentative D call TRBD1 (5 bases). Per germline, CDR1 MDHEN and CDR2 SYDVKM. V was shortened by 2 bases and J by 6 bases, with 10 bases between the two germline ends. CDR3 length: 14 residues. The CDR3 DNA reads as TGTGCCAGCAGTTTACAGGGTGGGTCCGGGGAGCTGTTTTTT. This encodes CASSLQGGSGELFF.

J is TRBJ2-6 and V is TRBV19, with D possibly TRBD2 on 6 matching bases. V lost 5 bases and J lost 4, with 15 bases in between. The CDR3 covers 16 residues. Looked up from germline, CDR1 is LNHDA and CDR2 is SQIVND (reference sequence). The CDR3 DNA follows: TGTGCCAGTAGTGCTCTCCTAGCGTCAGGGGCCAACGTCCTGACTTTC. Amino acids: CASSALLASGANVLTF.

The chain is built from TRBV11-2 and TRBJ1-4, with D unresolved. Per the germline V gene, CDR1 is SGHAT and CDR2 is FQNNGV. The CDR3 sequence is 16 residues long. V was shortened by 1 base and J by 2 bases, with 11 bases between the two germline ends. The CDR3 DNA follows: TGTGCCAGCAGCTTAGGCGGGAGTGTCACTAATGAAAAACTGTTTTTT. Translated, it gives CASSLGGSVTNEKLFF.

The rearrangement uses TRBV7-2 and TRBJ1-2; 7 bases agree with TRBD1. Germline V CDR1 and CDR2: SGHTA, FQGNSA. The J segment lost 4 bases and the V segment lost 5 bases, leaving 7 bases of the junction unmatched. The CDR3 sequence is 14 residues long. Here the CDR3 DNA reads TGTGCCAGCAGCCTGGCGGGACAGACCTATGGCTACACCTTC. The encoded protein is CASSLAGQTYGYTF.

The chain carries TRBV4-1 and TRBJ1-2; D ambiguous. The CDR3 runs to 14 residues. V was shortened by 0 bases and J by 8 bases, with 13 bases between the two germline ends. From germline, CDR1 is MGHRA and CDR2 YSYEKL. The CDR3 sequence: CASSQDSQSGGYTF. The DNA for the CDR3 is TGCGCCAGCAGCCAAGACTCCCAATCTGGCGGCTACACCTTC.

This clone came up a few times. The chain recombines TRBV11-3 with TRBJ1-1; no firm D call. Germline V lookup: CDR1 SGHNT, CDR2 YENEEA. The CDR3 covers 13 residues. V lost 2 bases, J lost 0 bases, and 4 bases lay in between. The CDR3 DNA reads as TGTGCCAGCAGCTTACAGGTGAACACTGAAGCTTTCTTT. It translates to CASSLQVNTEAFF.

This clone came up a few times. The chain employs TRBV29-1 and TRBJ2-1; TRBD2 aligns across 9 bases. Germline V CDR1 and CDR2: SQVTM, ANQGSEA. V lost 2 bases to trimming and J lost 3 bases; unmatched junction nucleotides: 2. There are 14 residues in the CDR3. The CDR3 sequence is CSVEPSGVYNEQFF. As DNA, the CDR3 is TGCAGCGTTGAACCTAGCGGGGTCTACAATGAGCAGTTCTTC.

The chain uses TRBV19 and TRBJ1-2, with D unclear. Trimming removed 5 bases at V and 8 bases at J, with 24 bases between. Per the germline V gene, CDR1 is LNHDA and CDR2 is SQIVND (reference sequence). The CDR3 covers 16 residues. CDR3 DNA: TGTGCCAGTAGTTCAGACTTATTTAGGCCCGGCGACGGCTACACCTTC. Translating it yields CASSSDLFRPGDGYTF.

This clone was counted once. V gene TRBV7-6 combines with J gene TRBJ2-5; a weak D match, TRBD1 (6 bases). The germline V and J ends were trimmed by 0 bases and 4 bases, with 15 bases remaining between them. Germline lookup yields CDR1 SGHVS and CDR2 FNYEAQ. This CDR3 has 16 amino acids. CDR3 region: CASSLASGWGLETQYF. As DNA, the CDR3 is TGTGCCAGCAGCTTAGCATCGGGGTGGGGGCTAGAGACCCAGTACTTC.

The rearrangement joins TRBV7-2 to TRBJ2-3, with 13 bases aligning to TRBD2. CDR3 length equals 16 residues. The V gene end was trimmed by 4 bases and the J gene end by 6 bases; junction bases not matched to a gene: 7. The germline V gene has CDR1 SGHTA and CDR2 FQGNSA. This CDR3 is CASSYGTSGAGDTQYF. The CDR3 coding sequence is TGTGCCAGCAGCTACGGGACTAGCGGGGCCGGGGATACGCAGTATTTT.

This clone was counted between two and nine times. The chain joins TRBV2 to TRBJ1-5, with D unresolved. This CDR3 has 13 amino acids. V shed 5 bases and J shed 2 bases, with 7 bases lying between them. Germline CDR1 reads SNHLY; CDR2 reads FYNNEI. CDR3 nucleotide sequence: TGTGCCAGCAGTCCGTTTCGCAATCAGCCCCAGCATTTT. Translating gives CASSPFRNQPQHF. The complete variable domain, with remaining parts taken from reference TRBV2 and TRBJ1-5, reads EPEVTQTPSHQVTQMGQEVILRCVPISNHLYFYWYRQILGQKVEFLVSFYNNEISEKSEIFDDQFSVERPDGSNFTLKIRSTKLEDSAMYFCASSPFRNQPQHFGDGTRLSIL.

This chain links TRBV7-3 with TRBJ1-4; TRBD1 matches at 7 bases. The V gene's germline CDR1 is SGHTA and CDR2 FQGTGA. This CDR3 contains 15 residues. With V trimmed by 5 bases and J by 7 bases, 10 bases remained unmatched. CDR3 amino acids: CASSPNDRASEKLFF. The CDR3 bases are TGTGCCAGCAGCCCGAATGACAGGGCCAGTGAAAAACTGTTTTTT.

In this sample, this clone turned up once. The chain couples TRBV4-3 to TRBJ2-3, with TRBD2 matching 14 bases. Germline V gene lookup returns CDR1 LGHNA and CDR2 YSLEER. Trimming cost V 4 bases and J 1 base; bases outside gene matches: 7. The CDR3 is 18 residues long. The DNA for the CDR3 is TGCGCCAGCAGCCGAGTGACTAGCGGGAGGGCGGGCACAGATACGCAGTATTTT. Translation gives CASSRVTSGRAGTDTQYF.

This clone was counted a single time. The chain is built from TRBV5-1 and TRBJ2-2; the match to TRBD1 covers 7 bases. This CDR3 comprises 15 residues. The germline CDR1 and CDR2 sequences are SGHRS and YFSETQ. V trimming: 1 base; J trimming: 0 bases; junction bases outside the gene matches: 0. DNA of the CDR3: TGCGCCAGCAGCTTGACAGGGGCGAACACCGGGGAGCTGTTTTTT. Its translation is CASSLTGANTGELFF. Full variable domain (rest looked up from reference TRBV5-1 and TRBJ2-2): KAGVTQTPRYLIKTRGQQVTLSCSPISGHRSVSWYQQTPGQGLQFLFEYFSETQRNKGNFPGRFSGRQFSNSRSEMNVSTLELGDSALYLCASSLTGANTGELFFGEGSRLTVL.